The clone carrying this T cell receptor beta chain was seen repeatedly, ten times or more. The antigen is unknown. Trimming took 6 bases from V and 7 from J; bases not matched to a gene: 8. Germline V gives CDR1 DFQATT, CDR2 SNEGSKA (reference sequence). This CDR3 is 13 amino acids long. The data were taken from a study of T-cell memory formation after mild COVID-19. Study-level information: Clusters of TCRs were largely donor specific. Study-wide points: Several responding clones turned up in pre-infection memory, indicating that cross-reactive memory may have taken part.

In TCRdb, the 5' RACE reads were re-called with MiXCR into one record per CDR3 protein. The repertoire holds 210,000 or so distinct CDR3 sequences, about a sixth seen once, with 2.4% in the top ten. Sequenced sample: PBMCs or a T cell subset sorted from them (not recorded which). The receptor's source is an adult woman who had mild COVID-19 (a few samples of this study predate the infection). Cell type and time point are not known. The chain has TRBV20-1 and TRBJ1-5; the match to TRBD1 covers 8 bases. The CDR3 DNA reads TGCAGTGCCCAGGACAGGGCCACCCAGCCCCAGCATTTT. Its translation is CSAQDRATQPQHF.